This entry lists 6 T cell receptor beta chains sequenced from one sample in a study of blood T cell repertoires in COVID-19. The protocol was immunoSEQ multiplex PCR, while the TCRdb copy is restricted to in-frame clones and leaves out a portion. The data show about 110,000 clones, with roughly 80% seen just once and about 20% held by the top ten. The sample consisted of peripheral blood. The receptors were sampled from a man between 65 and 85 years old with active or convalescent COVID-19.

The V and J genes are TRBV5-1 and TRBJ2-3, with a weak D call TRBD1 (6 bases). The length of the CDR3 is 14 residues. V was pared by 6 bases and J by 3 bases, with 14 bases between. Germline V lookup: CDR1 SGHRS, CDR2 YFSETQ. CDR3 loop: CASNQLQGTDTQYF. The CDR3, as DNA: TGCGCCAGCAACCAGTTACAGGGTACAGATACGCAGTATTTT.

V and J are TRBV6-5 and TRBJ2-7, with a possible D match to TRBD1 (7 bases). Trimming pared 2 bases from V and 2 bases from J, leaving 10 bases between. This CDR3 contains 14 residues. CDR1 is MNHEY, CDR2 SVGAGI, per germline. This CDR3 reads CASSYGGTAYEQYF. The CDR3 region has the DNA TGTGCCAGCAGTTACGGGGGGACAGCCTACGAGCAGTACTTC.

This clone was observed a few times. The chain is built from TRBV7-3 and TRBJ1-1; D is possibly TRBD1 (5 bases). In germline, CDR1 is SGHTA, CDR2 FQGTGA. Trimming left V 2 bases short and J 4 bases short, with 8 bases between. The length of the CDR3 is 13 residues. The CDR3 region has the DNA TGTGCCAGCAGCTTAGACAGAGGCACTGAAGCTTTCTTT. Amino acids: CASSLDRGTEAFF.

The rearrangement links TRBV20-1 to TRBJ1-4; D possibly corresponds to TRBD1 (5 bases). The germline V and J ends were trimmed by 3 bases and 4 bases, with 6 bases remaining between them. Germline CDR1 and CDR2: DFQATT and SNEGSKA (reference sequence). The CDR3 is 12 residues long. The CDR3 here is CSASQGNEKLFF. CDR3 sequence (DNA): TGCAGTGCTAGTCAGGGTAATGAAAAACTGTTTTTT.

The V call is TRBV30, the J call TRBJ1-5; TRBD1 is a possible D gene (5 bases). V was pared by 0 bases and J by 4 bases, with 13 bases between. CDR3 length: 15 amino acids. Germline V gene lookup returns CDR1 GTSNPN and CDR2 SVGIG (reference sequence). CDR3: CAWSVSSAGNQPQHF. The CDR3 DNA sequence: TGTGCCTGGAGTGTAAGCTCGGCAGGGAATCAGCCCCAGCATTTT.

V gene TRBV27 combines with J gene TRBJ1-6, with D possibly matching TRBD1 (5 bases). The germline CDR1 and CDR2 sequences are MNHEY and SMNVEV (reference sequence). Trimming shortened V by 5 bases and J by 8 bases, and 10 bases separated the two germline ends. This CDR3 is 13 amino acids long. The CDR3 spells CASSTIRDSPLHF. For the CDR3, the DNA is TGTGCCAGCAGTACGATCAGGGATTCACCCCTCCACTTT.